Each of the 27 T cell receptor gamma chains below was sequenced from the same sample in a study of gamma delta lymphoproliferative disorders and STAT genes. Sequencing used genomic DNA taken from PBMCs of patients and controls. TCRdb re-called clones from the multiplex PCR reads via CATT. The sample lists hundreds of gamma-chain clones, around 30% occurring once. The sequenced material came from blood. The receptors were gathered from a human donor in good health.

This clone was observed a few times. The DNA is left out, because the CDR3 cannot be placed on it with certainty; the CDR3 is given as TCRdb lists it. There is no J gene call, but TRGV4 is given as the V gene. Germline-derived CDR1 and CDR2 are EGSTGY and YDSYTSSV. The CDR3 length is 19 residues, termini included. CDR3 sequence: CATWDGQGAGNSLAVEQHF.

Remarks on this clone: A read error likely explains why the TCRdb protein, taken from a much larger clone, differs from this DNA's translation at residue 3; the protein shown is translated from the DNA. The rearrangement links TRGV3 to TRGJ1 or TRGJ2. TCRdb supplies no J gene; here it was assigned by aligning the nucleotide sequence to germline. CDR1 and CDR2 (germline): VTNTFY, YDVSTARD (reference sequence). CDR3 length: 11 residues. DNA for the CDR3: TGTGCCCCCTGGGACAGGCGGGGGAAACTCTTT. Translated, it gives CAPWDRRGKLF.

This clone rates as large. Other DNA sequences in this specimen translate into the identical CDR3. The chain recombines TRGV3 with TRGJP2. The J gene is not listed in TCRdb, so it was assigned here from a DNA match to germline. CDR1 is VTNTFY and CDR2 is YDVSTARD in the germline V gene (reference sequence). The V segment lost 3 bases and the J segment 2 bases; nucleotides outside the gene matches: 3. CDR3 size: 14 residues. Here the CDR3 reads CATWDSSSDWIKTF. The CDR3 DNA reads TGTGCCACCTGGGACTCAAGTAGTGATTGGATCAAGACGTTT.

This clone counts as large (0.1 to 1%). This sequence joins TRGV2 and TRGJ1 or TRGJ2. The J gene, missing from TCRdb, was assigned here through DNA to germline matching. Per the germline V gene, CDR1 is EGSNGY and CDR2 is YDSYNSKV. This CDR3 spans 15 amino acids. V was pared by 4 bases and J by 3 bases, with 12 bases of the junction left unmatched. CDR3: CATWEPHTGYYKKLF. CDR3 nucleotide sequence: TGTGCCACCTGGGAGCCCCATACGGGTTATTATAAGAAACTCTTT.

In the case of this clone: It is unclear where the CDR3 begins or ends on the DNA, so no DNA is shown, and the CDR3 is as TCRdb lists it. CDR3 protein: CATWDRRTIRNSLAVEQHF. The V gene call reads TRGV8; no J gene was called. CDR1 and CDR2 (germline): VENAVY, YDSYNSRV. The CDR3 numbers 19 amino acids, ends counted.

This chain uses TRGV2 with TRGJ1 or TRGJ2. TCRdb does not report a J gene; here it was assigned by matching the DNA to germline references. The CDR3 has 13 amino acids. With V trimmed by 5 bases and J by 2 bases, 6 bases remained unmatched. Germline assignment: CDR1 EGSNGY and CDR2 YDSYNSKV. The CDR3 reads CATWATHYYKKLF. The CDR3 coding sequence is TGTGCCACCTGGGCTACTCATTATTATAAGAAACTCTTT.

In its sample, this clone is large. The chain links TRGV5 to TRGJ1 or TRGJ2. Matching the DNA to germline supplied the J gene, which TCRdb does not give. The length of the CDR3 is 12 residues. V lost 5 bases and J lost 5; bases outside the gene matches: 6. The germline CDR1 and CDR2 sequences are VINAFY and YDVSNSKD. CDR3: CATWGGHYKKLF. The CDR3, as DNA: TGTGCCACCTGGGGCGGTCATTATAAGAAACTCTTT.

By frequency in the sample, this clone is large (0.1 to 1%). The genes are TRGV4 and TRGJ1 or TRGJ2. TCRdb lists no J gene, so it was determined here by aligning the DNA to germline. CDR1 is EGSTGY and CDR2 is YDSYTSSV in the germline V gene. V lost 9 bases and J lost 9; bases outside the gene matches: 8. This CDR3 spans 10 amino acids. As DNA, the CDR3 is TGTGCCACCGTGGAGTTTAAGAAACTCTTT. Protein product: CATVEFKKLF.

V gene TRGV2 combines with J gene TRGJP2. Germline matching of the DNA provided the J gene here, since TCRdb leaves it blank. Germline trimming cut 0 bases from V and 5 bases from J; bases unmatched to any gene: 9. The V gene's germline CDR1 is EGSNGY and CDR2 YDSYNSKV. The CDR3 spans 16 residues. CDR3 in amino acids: CATWDGPGRSDWIKTF. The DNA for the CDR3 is TGTGCCACCTGGGACGGGCCCGGGAGGAGTGATTGGATCAAGACGTTT.

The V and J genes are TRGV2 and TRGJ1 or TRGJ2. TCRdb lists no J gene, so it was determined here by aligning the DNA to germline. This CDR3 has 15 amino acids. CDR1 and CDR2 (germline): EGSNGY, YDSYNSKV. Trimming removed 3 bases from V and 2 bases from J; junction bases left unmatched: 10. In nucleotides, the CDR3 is TGTGCCACCTGGGACCAAAGGGGCCATTATTATAAGAAACTCTTT. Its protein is CATWDQRGHYYKKLF.

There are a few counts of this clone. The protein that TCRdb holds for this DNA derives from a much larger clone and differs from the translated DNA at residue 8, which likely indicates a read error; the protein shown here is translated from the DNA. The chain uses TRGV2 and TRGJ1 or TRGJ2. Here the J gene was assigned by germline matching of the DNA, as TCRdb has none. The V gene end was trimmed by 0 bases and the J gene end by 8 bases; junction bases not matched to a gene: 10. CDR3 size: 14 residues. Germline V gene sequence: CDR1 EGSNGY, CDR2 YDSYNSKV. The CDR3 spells CATWDGGPVDKKLF. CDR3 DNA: TGTGCCACCTGGGACGGGGGCCCGGTGGATAAGAAACTCTTT.

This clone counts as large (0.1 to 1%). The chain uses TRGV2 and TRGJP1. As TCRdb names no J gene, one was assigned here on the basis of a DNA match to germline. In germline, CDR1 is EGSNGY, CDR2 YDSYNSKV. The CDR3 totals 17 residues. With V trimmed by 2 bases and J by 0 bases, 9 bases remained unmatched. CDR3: CATWDDSMNTTGWFKIF. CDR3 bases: TGTGCCACCTGGGACGATTCTATGAATACCACTGGTTGGTTCAAGATATTT.

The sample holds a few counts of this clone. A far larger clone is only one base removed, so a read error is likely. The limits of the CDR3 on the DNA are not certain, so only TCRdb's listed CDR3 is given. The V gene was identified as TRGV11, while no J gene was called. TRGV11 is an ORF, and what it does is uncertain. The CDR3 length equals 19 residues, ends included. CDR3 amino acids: CTTVPAGLGQYTTGWFKIF.

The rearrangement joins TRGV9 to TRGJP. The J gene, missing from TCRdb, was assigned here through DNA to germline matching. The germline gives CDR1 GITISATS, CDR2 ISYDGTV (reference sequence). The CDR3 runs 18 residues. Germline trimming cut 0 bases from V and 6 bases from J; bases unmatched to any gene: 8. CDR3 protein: CALWEVRSPELGKKIKVF. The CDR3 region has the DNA TGTGCCTTGTGGGAGGTGCGGTCCCCAGAGTTGGGCAAAAAAATCAAGGTATTT.

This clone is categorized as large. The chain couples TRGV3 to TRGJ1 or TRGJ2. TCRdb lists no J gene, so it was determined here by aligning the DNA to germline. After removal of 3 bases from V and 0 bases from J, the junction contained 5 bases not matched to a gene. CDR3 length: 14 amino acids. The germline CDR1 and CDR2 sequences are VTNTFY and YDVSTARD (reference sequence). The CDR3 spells CATWDGRNYYKKLF. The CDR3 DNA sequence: TGTGCCACCTGGGACGGAAGGAATTATTATAAGAAACTCTTT.

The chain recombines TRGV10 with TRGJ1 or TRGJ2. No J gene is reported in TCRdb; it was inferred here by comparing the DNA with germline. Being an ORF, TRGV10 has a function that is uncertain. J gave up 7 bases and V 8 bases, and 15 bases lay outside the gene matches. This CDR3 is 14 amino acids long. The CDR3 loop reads CAAWDPSPLYKKLF. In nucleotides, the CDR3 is TGTGCTGCGTGGGACCCCTCTCCTTTATATAAGAAACTCTTT.

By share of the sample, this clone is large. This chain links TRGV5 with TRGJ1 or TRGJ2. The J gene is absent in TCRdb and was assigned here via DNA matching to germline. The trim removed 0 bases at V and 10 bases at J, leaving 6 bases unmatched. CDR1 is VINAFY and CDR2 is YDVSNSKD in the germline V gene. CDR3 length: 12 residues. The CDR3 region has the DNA TGTGCCACCTGGGACAGGCGGAGGAAGAAACTCTTT. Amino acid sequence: CATWDRRRKKLF.

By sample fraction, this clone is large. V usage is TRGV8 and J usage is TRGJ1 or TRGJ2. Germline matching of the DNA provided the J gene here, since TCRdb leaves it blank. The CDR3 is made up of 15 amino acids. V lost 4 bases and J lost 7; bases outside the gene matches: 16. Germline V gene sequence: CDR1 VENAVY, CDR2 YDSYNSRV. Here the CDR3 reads CATWDPILYEYKKLF. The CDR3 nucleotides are TGTGCCACCTGGGACCCAATTTTGTACGAGTATAAGAAACTCTTT.

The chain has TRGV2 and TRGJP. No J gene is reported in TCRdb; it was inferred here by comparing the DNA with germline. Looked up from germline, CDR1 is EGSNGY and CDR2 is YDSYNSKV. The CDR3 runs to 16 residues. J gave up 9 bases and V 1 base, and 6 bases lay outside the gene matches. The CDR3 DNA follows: TGTGCCACCTGGGACGGCGACGCGTTGGGCAAAAAAATCAAGGTATTT. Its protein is CATWDGDALGKKIKVF.

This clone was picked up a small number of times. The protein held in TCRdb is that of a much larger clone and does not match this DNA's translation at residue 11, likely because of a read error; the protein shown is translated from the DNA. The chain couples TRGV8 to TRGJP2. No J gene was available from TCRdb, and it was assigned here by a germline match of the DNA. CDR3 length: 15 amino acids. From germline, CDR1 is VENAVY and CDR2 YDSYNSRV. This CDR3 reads CATWDVNSSDRIKTF. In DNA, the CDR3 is TGTGCCACCTGGGATGTAAATAGTAGTGATCGGATCAAGACGTTT.

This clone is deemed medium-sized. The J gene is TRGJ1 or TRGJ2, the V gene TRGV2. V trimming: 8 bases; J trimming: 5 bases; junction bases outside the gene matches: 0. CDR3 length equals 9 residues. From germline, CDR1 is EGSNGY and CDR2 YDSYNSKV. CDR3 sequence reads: CATYYKKLF. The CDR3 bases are TGTGCCACCTATTATAAGAAACTCTTT.

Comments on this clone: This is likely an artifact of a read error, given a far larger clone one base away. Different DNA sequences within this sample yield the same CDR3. This CDR3 is CATWDSPPSTNYYKKLF. The DNA of the CDR3 is TGTGCCACCTGGGACAGCCCACCCTCGACAAATTATTATAAGAAACTCTTT. The rearrangement links TRGV3 to TRGJ1 or TRGJ2. Since TCRdb gives no J gene, matching the DNA to germline was used here to assign it. Looked up from germline, CDR1 is VTNTFY and CDR2 is YDVSTARD (reference sequence). Unmatched junction bases numbered 13, after V lost 1 base and J lost 1 base. The CDR3 is 17 residues long.

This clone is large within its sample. This chain's CDR3 is CATWDVFNYYKKLF. DNA of the CDR3: TGTGCCACCTGGGATGTCTTCAATTATTATAAGAAACTCTTT. The chain combines TRGV4 with TRGJ1 or TRGJ2. TCRdb gives no J gene; it was assigned here by matching the DNA to germline. CDR1 EGSTGY and CDR2 YDSYTSSV come from the germline V gene. V lost 2 bases and J lost 1; bases outside the gene matches: 5. The CDR3 runs 14 residues.

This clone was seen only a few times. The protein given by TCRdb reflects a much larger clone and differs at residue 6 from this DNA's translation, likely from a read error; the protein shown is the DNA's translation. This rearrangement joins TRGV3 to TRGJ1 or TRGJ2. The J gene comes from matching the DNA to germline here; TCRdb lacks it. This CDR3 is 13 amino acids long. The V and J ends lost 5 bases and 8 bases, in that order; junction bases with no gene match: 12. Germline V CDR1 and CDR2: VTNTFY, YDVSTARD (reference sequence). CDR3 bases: TGTGCCACCTGGGGCGTCTTTAGGAATAAGAAACTCTTT. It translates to CATWGVFRNKKLF.

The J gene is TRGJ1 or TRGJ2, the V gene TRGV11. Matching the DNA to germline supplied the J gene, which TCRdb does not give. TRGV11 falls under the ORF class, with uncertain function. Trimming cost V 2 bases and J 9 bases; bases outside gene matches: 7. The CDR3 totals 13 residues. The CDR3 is CACWIRLRIKKLF. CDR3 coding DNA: TGTGCCTGCTGGATTAGGCTGCGAATTAAGAAACTCTTT.

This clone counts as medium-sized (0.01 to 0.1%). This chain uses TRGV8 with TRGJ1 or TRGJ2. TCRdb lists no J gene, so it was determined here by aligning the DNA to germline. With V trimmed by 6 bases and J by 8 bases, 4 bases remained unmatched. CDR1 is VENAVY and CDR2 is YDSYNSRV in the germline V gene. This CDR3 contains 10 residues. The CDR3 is CATWTDKKLF. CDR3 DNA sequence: TGTGCCACCTGGACAGATAAGAAACTCTTT.

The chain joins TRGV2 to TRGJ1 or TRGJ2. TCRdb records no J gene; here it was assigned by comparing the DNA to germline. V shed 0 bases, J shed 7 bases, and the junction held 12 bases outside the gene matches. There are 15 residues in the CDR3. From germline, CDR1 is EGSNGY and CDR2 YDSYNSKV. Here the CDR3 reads CATWDGRGVGYKKLF. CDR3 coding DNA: TGTGCCACCTGGGACGGGCGAGGGGTGGGATATAAGAAACTCTTT.